This passage covers 19 T cell receptor beta chains from one sample sequenced in a study of blood T cells in healthy people across ages (dated by TCRdb to between 2014 and 2017). Receptor amplification or capture employed 5' RACE. Sequencing was performed on an Illumina HiSeq 2500. A second PCR of roughly 6 to 11 cycles was run with a J-beta primer mix and a sample-barcoded 5' primer. TCRdb itself trimmed the public reads at Q25 with fastp, ran MiXCR and retained productive beta chains. Rows matching on CDR3 protein sequence are summarized as one entry with the most common DNA and genes. This sample lists under 2,000,000 distinct CDR3 sequences; roughly 49% were detected once. Together, the top ten hold around 2.1% of the sample. The sequenced sample consisted of blood. The receptor set was obtained from a woman in her thirties or forties in good health.

The J gene is TRBJ2-1, the V gene TRBV14; D is possibly TRBD2 (6 bases). The germline V and J ends were trimmed by 0 bases and 4 bases, with 13 bases remaining between them. Germline V gene sequence: CDR1 SGHDN, CDR2 FVKESK. The CDR3 is made up of 16 amino acids. As DNA, the CDR3 is TGTGCCAGCAGCCAAGAAAGCGGGTTAAGGTACAATGAGCAGTTCTTC. Protein sequence: CASSQESGLRYNEQFF.

The chain is built from TRBV4-1 and TRBJ2-3; D perhaps matches TRBD2 (6 bases). Germline CDR1 and CDR2: MGHRA and YSYEKL. Deletions cut 0 bases from V and 1 base from J, with 11 bases between. The CDR3 totals 16 residues. CDR3 bases: TGCGCCAGCAGCCAAGAGCCGCGGGGAGGCACAGATACGCAGTATTTT. Translating gives CASSQEPRGGTDTQYF.

The sample holds a few counts of this clonotype. J is TRBJ2-3 and V is TRBV10-3; 14 bases fit TRBD2. The V and J ends lost 3 bases and 10 bases, in that order; junction bases with no gene match: 9. Germline assignment: CDR1 ENHRY and CDR2 SYGVKD. The CDR3 loop spans 16 amino acids. Written as DNA, the CDR3 is TGTGCCATCAGTGATAGGGGACTAGCGGGGGCCTCGGCGCAGTATTTT. Encoded protein: CAISDRGLAGASAQYF.

The V gene is TRBV27, the J gene TRBJ1-5; no firm D call. This CDR3 contains 13 residues. Trimming shortened V by 5 bases and J by 4 bases, and 9 bases separated the two germline ends. Germline CDR1 reads MNHEY; CDR2 reads SMNVEV (reference sequence). CDR3 bases: TGTGCCAGCAGTGCACTCCCGAATCAGCCCCAGCATTTT. Its protein product is CASSALPNQPQHF.

The chain uses TRBV5-1 and TRBJ2-3; 13 bases are shared with TRBD2. J was trimmed by 2 bases and V by 4 bases; bases with no gene match: 7. Germline CDR1 reads SGHRS; CDR2 reads YFSETQ. This CDR3 contains 17 residues. CDR3 coding DNA: TGCGCCAGCAGCAGCGCCGGGACTAGCGGGGCCACAGATACGCAGTATTTT. The encoded protein is CASSSAGTSGATDTQYF.

The J gene is TRBJ2-1, the V gene TRBV28, with TRBD1 matching over 7 bases. V was clipped by 7 bases and J by 1 base; unmatched bases: 13. Germline CDR1 MDHEN, CDR2 SYDVKM. This CDR3 has 17 amino acids. Written as DNA, the CDR3 is TGTGCCAGCACGAGGGACAGCCCCTTGAGGTCCTACAATGAGCAGTTCTTC. Translated: CASTRDSPLRSYNEQFF.

V is TRBV20-1 and J is TRBJ2-7, with TRBD2 identical over 7 bases. V was clipped by 3 bases and J by 4 bases; unmatched bases: 9. Germline-derived CDR1 and CDR2 are DFQATT and SNEGSKA (reference sequence). This CDR3 spans 14 amino acids. CDR3 sequence: CSARGEAGWYEQYF. The DNA for the CDR3 is TGCAGTGCTAGGGGGGAAGCGGGGTGGTACGAGCAGTACTTC.

The table lists this clonotype with a few counts. The chain joins TRBV10-3 to TRBJ2-7; perhaps D is TRBD1 or TRBD2 (5 bases each). The CDR3 spans 15 residues. V was pared by 1 base and J by 3 bases, with 13 bases between. CDR1 and CDR2 (germline): ENHRY, SYGVKD. The CDR3 DNA reads TGTGCCATCAGTGAGTGGAGTGGGGGTAGCTACGAGCAGTACTTC. Encoded protein: CAISEWSGGSYEQYF.

The rearrangement links TRBV14 to TRBJ2-5; no definite D call. This CDR3 has 14 amino acids. Germline V CDR1 and CDR2: SGHDN, FVKESK. V was pared by 4 bases and J by 5 bases, with 14 bases between. CDR3 DNA sequence: TGTGCCAGCAGCCCAAGCGTGTTGGAGGAGACCCAGTACTTC. This codes for CASSPSVLEETQYF.

CDR3 amino acids: CASSYERGNYNEQFF. The CDR3 DNA is TGTGCCAGCAGTTACGAGCGGGGGAACTACAATGAGCAGTTCTTC. The chain joins TRBV6-2 or TRBV6-3 to TRBJ2-1, with 8 nucleotides matching TRBD2. Germline CDR1 MNHEY, CDR2 SVGEGT. This CDR3 is 15 amino acids long. With 2 bases clipped from V and 3 bases from J, the junction kept 3 bases outside the gene matches.

The CDR3, as DNA: TGTGCCACCAGAGGATTCGGACAGATCATAAAAGGGCCGAAGGAAAACTATGGCTACACCTTC. Translated, it gives CATRGFGQIIKGPKENYGYTF. The chain couples TRBV15 to TRBJ1-2; a possible D gene is TRBD1 (6 bases). The CDR3 has 21 amino acids. V lost 6 bases, J lost 2 bases, and 34 bases lay in between. Per the germline V gene, CDR1 is LNHNV and CDR2 is YYDKDF (reference sequence).

The V gene is TRBV6-2 or TRBV6-3, the J gene TRBJ2-1, with a tentative D call TRBD1 (5 bases). The CDR3 is 15 amino acids. CDR1 and CDR2 (germline): MNHEY, SVGEGT. Trimming pared 9 bases from V and 10 bases from J, leaving 25 bases between. CDR3 amino acids: CASSPTRVGAYEQFF. The CDR3 bases are TGTGCCAGTTCGCCGACACGGGTTGGGGCCTACGAGCAGTTCTTC.

CDR3 amino acids: CAISDKRTLEAFF. In nucleotides, the CDR3 is TGTGCCATCAGCGACAAAAGGACTCTAGAAGCTTTCTTT. J is TRBJ1-1 and V is TRBV10-3; D not certain. V lost 6 bases, J lost 8 bases, and 16 bases lay in between. This CDR3 region has 13 residues. Germline loops: CDR1 ENHRY, CDR2 SYGVKD.

The rearrangement uses TRBV7-9 and TRBJ2-7; 9 bases agree with TRBD1. Per the germline V gene, CDR1 is SEHNR and CDR2 is FQNEAQ (reference sequence). The V and J ends lost 5 bases and 2 bases, in that order; junction bases with no gene match: 10. The CDR3 length is 16 residues. The CDR3 is CASSAKVGQGPYEQYF. The DNA for the CDR3 is TGTGCCAGCAGCGCCAAGGTGGGACAGGGTCCCTACGAGCAGTACTTC.

The chain uses TRBV12-5 and TRBJ1-2; a weak D match, TRBD1 (6 bases). Trimming took off 6 bases at V and 7 bases at J, with 12 bases between the two ends. Germline lookup yields CDR1 LGHNT and CDR2 FRNRAP. The CDR3 length is 12 residues. CDR3 sequence (DNA): TGTGCTAGTGGGGACGGGGGGCTTGGCTACACCTTC. Translated: CASGDGGLGYTF.

This sequence joins TRBV12-3 or TRBV12-4 and TRBJ1-1; weak D call: TRBD1 (6 bases). CDR3 size: 12 residues. Here the CDR3 DNA reads TGTGTCAGTTCCCGGGGGGCGGCTGAAGCTTTCTTT. This encodes CVSSRGAAEAFF.

A few counts support this clonotype. The chain combines TRBV28 with TRBJ2-7, with unresolved D. The CDR3 runs to 14 residues. Germline V gives CDR1 MDHEN, CDR2 SYDVKM. V was shortened by 6 bases and J by 0 bases, with 12 bases between the two germline ends. CDR3 DNA: TGTGCCAGCAGCCCGCCCCCCCGCTCCTACGAGCAGTACTTC. Its translation is CASSPPPRSYEQYF.

This chain joins TRBV19 and TRBJ2-1; perhaps TRBD2 as D (6 bases). Germline lookup yields CDR1 LNHDA and CDR2 SQIVND (reference sequence). Trimming removed 0 bases at V and 6 bases at J, with 9 bases between. This CDR3 contains 14 residues. The CDR3 sequence: CASSIEGLSNEQFF. The CDR3 DNA reads TGTGCCAGTAGTATAGAGGGACTTTCCAATGAGCAGTTCTTC.

V is TRBV15 and J is TRBJ1-4, with D maybe TRBD1 (6 bases). Trimming took off 0 bases at V and 7 bases at J, with 9 bases between the two ends. Germline CDR1 LNHNV, CDR2 YYDKDF (reference sequence). This CDR3 has 14 amino acids. CDR3 in amino acids: CATSREGASEKLFF. In DNA, the CDR3 is TGTGCCACCAGCAGAGAGGGGGCGAGTGAAAAACTGTTTTTT.